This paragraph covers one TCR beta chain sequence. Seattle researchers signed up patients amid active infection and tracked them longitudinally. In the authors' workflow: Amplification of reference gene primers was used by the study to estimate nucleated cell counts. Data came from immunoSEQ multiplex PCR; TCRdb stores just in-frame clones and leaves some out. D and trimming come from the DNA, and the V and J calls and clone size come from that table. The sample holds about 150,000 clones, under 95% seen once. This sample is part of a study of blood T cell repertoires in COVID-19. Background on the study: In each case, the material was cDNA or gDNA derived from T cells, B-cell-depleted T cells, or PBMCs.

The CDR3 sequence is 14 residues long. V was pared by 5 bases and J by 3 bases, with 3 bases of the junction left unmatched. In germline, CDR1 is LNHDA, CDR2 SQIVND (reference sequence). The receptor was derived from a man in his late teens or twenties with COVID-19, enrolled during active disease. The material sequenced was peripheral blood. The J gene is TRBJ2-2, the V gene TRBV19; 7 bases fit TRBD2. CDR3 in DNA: TGTGCCAGTAGTGGGCTAGCGGACACCGGGGAGCTGTTTTTT. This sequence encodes CASSGLADTGELFF. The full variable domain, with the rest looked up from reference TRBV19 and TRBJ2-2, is DGGITQSPKYLFRKEGQNVTLSCEQNLNHDAMYWYRQDPGQGLRLIYYSQIVNDFQKGDIAEGYSVSREKKESFPLTVTSAQKNPTAFYLCASSGLADTGELFFGEGSRLTVL.